This T cell receptor beta chain was captured by sequencing in a study of blood T cell repertoires in COVID-19. Study in general: Sample material is recorded as cDNA or gDNA derived from T cells, B-cell-depleted T cells, or PBMCs.

Original processing methods: The authors estimated nucleated cell counts from reference gene primer amplification. Sequencing used immunoSEQ multiplex PCR; TCRdb keeps in-frame clones, though not all of them. V and J calls and clone size come straight from that table; D and trimming were deduced from the DNA. Counted here are some 500,000 clones, 88% occurring once; the ten biggest clones make up approximately 2%. Recovered status in Cohort 3 required two negative PCRs, clearance, or symptom resolution. The CDR3 contains 17 residues. The V and J ends lost 0 bases and 0 bases respectively, with 12 bases between them. Germline V gene data show CDR1 as LGHNA and CDR2 as YNFKEQ.

The source is a woman in her forties who had recovered from COVID-19. J is TRBJ1-5 and V is TRBV4-2; weak D call: TRBD1 (6 bases). Source material: PBMCs or T cells enriched from blood (not recorded which). The CDR3 DNA reads TGTGCCAGCAGCCAAGATGCCAGGGGATATAGCAATCAGCCCCAGCATTTT. It codes for CASSQDARGYSNQPQHF.